This TCR beta chain stems from a study of T cells in tuberculosis. Overall study context: Sequenced TCRs come from CD1B-GMM tetramer-binding T cells. IGRA-negative adolescents, IGRA-positive adolescents with latent tuberculosis and adults with active tuberculosis formed this South African cohort.

Trimming pared 10 bases from V and 8 bases from J, leaving 17 bases between. Germline loops: CDR1 SNHLY, CDR2 FYNNEI. This CDR3 is built from 12 residues. This table comes from immunoSEQ multiplex PCR, and its TCRdb copy is limited to in-frame clones, with some not included. Among 25,000 to 40,000 clones listed, around 92% were seen once. Adolescents were screened for latent TB by skin test and IGRA. Each donor contributed 85,000 to 100,000 T cells on average, unsorted. The clonotype was recovered from a donor aged 10 to 29 with latent tuberculosis or without tuberculosis infection. Some clones in this sample may be carry-over from other donors' samples. The V call is TRBV2, the J call TRBJ1-2, with a tentative D call TRBD1 (5 bases). The sample taken for sequencing was PBMCs. CDR3 region: CATPAGFDGYTF. CDR3 DNA sequence: TGTGCCACCCCAGCAGGGTTTGACGGCTACACCTTC. Filled out from reference TRBV2 and TRBJ1-2, the complete variable domain reads EPEVTQTPSHQVTQMGQEVILRCVPISNHLYFYWYRQILGQKVEFLVSFYNNEISEKSEIFDDQFSVERPDGSNFTLKIRSTKLEDSAMYFCATPAGFDGYTFGSGTRLTVV.